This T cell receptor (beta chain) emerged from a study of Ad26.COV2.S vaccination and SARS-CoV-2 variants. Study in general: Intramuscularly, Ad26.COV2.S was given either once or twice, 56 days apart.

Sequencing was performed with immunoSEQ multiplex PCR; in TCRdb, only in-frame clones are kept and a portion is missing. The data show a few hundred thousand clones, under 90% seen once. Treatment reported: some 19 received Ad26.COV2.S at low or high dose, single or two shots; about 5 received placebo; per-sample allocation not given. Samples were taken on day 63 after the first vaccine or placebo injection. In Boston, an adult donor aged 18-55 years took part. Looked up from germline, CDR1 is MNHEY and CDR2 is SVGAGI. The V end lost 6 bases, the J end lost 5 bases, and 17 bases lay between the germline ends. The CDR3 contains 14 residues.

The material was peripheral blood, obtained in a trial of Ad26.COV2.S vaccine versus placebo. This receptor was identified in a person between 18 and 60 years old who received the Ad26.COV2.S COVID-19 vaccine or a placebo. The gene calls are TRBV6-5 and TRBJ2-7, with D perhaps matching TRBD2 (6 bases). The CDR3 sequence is CASSLIAEGNEQYF. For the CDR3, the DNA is TGTGCCAGCAGCCTAATAGCGGAGGGGAACGAGCAGTACTTC.